This T cell receptor (beta chain) was found in a study of OX40 agonist ivuxolimab in advanced cancers. The study, taken as a whole, reports: CD8+ T cells showed, on average, more clonal expansion than CD4+ cells.

The table came from immunoSEQ multiplex PCR; TCRdb's copy has only in-frame clones and leaves some out. The sample yields 70,000 or so clones, roughly 84% seen once. This CDR3 comprises 14 residues. CDR1 LNHDA and CDR2 SQIVND come from the germline V gene (reference sequence). Trimming removed 5 bases at V and 5 bases at J, with 15 bases between. On this clone itself: Its target is not known.

A history of autoimmune disease or systemic immunosuppression excluded patients. Researchers took blood at baseline, on cycle 4 day 1, and on cycle 7 day 1. This chain uses TRBV19 with TRBJ1-1, with D perhaps matching TRBD1 (5 bases). The receptor was isolated from an adult with an advanced solid tumor such as melanoma, head and neck, liver or kidney cancer. The starting material was CD4+ or CD8+ T cells sorted from blood, obtained in a trial of the OX40 agonist ivuxolimab. The CDR3 DNA reads as TGTGCCAGTAGTCGGACCGGTTGGGGGACTGAAGCTTTCTTT. As protein: CASSRTGWGTEAFF.